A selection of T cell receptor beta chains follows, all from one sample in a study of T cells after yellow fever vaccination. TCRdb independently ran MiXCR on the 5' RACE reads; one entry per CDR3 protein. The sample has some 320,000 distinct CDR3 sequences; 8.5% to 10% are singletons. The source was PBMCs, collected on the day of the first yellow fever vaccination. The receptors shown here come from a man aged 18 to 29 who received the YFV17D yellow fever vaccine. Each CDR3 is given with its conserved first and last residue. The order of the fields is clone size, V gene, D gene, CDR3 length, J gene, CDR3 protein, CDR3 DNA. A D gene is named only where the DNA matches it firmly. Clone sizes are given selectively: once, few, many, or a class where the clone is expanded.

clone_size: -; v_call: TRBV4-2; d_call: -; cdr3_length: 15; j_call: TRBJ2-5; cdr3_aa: CASSPGLHFTETQYF; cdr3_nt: TGTGCCAGCAGCCCCGGGCTCCACTTCACAGAGACCCAGTACTTC
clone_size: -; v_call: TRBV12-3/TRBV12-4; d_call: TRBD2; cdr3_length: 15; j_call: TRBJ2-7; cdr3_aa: CASSSGGGGSYGQYF; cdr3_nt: TGTGCCAGCAGCTCCGGGGGGGGAGGTTCTTACGGGCAGTACTTC
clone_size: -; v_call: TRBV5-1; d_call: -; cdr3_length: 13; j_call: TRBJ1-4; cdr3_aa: CASSFGRDEKLFF; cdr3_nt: TGCGCCAGCAGCTTCGGCAGGGATGAAAAACTGTTTTTT
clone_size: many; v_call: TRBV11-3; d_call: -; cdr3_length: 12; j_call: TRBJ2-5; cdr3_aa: CASSSRQETQYF; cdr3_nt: TGTGCCAGCAGCTCCCGCCAAGAGACCCAGTACTTC
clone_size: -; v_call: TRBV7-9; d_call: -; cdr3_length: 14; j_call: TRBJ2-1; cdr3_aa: CASSLGFTYNEQFF; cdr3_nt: TGTGCCAGCAGCTTGGGGTTTACCTACAATGAGCAGTTCTTC
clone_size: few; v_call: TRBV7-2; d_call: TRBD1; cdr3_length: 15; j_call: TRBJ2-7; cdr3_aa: CASSPAAGGFFEQYF; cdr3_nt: TGTGCCAGCAGCCCCGCGGCAGGGGGCTTTTTCGAGCAGTACTTC
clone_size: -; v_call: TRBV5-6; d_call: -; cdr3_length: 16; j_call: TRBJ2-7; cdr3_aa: CASSPPQIGSGYEQYF; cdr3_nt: TGTGCCAGCAGCCCCCCGCAGATAGGCTCCGGGTACGAGCAGTACTTC
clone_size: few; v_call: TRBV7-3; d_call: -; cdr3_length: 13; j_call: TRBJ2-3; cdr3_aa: CASSGGATDTQYF; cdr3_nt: TGTGCCAGCAGTGGCGGGGCGACAGATACGCAGTATTTT
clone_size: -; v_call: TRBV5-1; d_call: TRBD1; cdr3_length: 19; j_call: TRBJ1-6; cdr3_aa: CASSLRDRGRGSYNSPLHF; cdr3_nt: TGCGCCAGCAGCTTGAGGGACAGAGGAAGGGGCTCCTATAATTCACCCCTCCACTTT
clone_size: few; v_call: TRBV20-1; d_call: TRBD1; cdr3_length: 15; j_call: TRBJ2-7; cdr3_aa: CSASRRPGGAYEQYF; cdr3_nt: TGCAGTGCCAGCCGGCGCCCAGGGGGCGCTTACGAGCAGTACTTC
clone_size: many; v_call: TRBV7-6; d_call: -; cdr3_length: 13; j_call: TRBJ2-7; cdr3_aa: CASSSAEAYEQYF; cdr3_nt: TGTGCCAGCAGCTCTGCGGAAGCCTACGAGCAGTACTTC
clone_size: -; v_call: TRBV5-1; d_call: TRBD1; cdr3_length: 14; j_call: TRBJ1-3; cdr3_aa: CASSTGQGADTIYF; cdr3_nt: TGCGCCAGCAGCACGGGACAGGGGGCCGACACCATATATTTT
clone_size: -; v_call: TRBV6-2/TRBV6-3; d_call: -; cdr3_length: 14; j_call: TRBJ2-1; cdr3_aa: CASTLGGSRHEQFF; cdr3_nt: TGTGCCAGCACCTTGGGGGGCTCACGCCATGAGCAGTTCTTC
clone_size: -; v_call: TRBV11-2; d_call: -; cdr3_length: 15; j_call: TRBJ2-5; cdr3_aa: CASSPRDRHQETQYF; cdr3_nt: TGTGCCAGCAGCCCGCGCGACAGGCACCAAGAGACCCAGTACTTC
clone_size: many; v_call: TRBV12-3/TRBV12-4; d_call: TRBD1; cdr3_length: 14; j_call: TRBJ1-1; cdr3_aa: CASTLGDRGTEAFF; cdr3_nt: TGTGCCAGCACTTTGGGGGACAGGGGCACTGAAGCTTTCTTT
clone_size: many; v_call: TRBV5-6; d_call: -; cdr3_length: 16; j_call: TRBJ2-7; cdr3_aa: CASSFGGGRQGLEQYF; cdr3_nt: TGTGCCAGCAGCTTTGGAGGGGGGCGCCAGGGTCTCGAGCAGTACTTC
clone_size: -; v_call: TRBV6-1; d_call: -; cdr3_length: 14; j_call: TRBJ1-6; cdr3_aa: CASRTQGVHSPLHF; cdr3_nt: TGTGCCAGCAGAACACAGGGAGTACATTCACCCCTCCACTTT
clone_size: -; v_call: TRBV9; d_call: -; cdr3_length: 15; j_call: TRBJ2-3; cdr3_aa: CASSVVVGSQVGQYF; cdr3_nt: TGTGCCAGCAGCGTAGTGGTGGGGAGCCAGGTGGGGCAGTATTTT
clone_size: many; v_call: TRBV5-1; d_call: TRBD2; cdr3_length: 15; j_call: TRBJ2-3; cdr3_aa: CASSLYRGGLDTQYF; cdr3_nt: TGCGCCAGCAGCTTGTATCGGGGGGGCCTTGATACGCAGTATTTT
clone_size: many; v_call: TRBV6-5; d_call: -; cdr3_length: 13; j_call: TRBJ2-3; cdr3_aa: CASTGGSLDTQYF; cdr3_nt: TGTGCCAGCACCGGAGGTTCATTAGATACGCAGTATTTT
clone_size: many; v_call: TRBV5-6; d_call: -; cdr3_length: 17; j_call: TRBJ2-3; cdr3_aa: CASSTRPGTMTADTQYF; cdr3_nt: TGTGCCAGCAGCACCCGGCCAGGCACCATGACAGCCGATACGCAGTATTTT
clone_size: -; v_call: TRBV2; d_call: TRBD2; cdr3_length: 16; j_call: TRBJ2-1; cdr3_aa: CASRALTREVDGEQFF; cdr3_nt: TGTGCCAGCAGAGCCTTAACACGGGAGGTAGACGGTGAGCAGTTCTTC
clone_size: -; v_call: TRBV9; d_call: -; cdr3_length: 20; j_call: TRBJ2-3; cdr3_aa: CASSSSATGWGKRATDTQYF; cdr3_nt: TGTGCCAGCAGCTCAAGTGCAACAGGGTGGGGGAAAAGGGCAACAGATACGCAGTATTTT
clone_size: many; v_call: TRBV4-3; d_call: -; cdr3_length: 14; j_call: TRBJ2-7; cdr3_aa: CASSQEGSSYEQYF; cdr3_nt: TGCGCCAGCAGCCAAGAAGGGAGCTCCTACGAGCAGTACTTC
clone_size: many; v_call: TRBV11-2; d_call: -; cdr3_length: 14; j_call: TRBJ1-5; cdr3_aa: CASSLDRGGQPQHF; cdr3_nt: TGTGCCAGCAGCTTAGATCGGGGGGGTCAGCCCCAGCATTTT
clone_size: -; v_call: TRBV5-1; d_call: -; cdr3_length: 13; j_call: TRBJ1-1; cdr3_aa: CASSLRTGTEAFF; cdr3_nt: TGCGCCAGCAGCTTACGGACGGGAACTGAAGCTTTCTTT
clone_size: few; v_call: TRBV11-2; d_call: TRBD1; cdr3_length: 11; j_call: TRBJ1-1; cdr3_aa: CASSLGQRVRF; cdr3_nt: TGTGCCAGCAGCTTGGGACAGAGGGTCAGATTT